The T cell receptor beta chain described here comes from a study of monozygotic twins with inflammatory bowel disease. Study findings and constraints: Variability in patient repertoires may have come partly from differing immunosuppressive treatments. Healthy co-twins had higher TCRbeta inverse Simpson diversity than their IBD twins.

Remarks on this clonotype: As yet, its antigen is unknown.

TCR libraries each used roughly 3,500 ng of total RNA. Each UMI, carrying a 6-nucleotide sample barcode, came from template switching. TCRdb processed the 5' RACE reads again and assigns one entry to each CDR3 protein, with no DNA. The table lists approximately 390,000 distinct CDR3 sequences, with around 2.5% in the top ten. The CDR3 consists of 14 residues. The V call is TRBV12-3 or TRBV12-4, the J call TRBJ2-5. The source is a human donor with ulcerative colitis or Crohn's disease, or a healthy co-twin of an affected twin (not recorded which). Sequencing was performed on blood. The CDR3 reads CASTMVAAQETQYF.